These 21 T cell receptor beta chains were all obtained from the same sample, sequenced in a study of blood T cell repertoires in COVID-19 (TCRdb year 2020). Libraries were prepared through the immunoSEQ multiplex PCR assay. TCRdb carries this immuneACCESS record with in-frame sequences only. Its versions omit some clonotypes, under half of them owing to an unresolved V gene in the studies checked, with the rest unexplained. The table for this sample lists about 70,000 clones; more than 80% of them were counted only once. The ten largest clones take up around 32% of the sample. Sequenced material: peripheral blood. These receptors all stem from a woman of 80 years or more with active or convalescent COVID-19.

This clone showed up just once. Other nucleotide sequences from this sample produce the same CDR3. V usage is TRBV7-8 and J usage is TRBJ1-6, with D possibly TRBD1 on 5 matching bases. Germline V gene lookup returns CDR1 SGHVS and CDR2 FQNEAQ. CDR3 size: 15 residues. Trimming took off 1 base at V and 7 bases at J, with 11 bases between the two ends. The DNA for the CDR3 is TGTGCCAGCAGCTTAGGGCAGGGAGGCAATTCACCCCTCCACTTT. This sequence encodes CASSLGQGGNSPLHF. The full variable domain, its missing parts supplied by reference TRBV7-8 and TRBJ1-6, is GAGVSQSPRYKVAKRGQDVALRCDPISGHVSLFWYQQALGQGPEFLTYFQNEAQLDKSGLPSDRFFAERPEGSVSTLKIQRTQQEDSAVYLCASSLGQGGNSPLHFGNGTRLTVT.

V and J are TRBV6-2 or TRBV6-3 and TRBJ1-5, with D tentatively TRBD1 (6 bases). V gave up 5 bases and J gave up 7 bases, with 6 bases separating them. CDR1 is MNHEY and CDR2 is SVGEGT in the germline V gene. The CDR3 consists of 11 residues. CDR3 amino acids: CASSQGQPQHF. CDR3 nucleotides: TGTGCCAGCAGTCAGGGGCAGCCCCAGCATTTT.

V usage is TRBV5-1 and J usage is TRBJ1-2, with no clear D. Looked up from germline, CDR1 is SGHRS and CDR2 is YFSETQ. Trimming removed 0 bases at V and 8 bases at J, with 23 bases between. The CDR3 is 17 amino acids. For the CDR3, the DNA is TGCGCCAGCAGCTTGGGGCTACCCGACGTCGAGGGAAGGGGCTACACCTTC. It encodes CASSLGLPDVEGRGYTF.

The chain employs TRBV11-2 and TRBJ1-2, with D maybe TRBD1 (5 bases). Germline V gives CDR1 SGHAT, CDR2 FQNNGV. The CDR3 spans 14 residues. The germline V and J ends were trimmed by 6 bases and 3 bases, with 14 bases remaining between them. CDR3 in amino acids: CASRRPGLDYGYTF. The CDR3 DNA follows: TGTGCCAGCAGGCGGCCGGGACTGGACTATGGCTACACCTTC.

This clone showed up just once. V gene TRBV6-2 or TRBV6-3 combines with J gene TRBJ2-7; 7 nucleotides agree with TRBD1. There are 13 residues in the CDR3. Germline V CDR1 and CDR2: MNHEY, SVGEGT. V lost 4 bases and J lost 3; bases outside the gene matches: 3. The CDR3 coding sequence is TGTGCCAGCAGTTGGGACAGAAGCTACGAGCAGTACTTC. Its translation: CASSWDRSYEQYF.

The J gene is TRBJ1-4, the V gene TRBV6-1; TRBD1 matches at 9 bases. V trimming: 4 bases; J trimming: 1 base; junction bases outside the gene matches: 4. CDR1 and CDR2 from the germline V gene are MNHNS and SASEGT. This CDR3 has 16 amino acids. The CDR3 loop reads CASSVTGGGTNEKLFF. For the CDR3, the DNA is TGTGCCAGCAGTGTGACAGGGGGAGGAACTAATGAAAAACTGTTTTTT.

V is TRBV7-9 and J is TRBJ1-2, with D maybe TRBD1 (6 bases). The CDR3 is 14 amino acids. Germline values: CDR1 SEHNR, CDR2 FQNEAQ (reference sequence). V dropped 4 bases and J dropped 4 bases, with 13 bases sitting between them. CDR3 protein: CASSSQGRGYGYTF. In nucleotides, the CDR3 is TGTGCCAGCAGCTCACAGGGACGCGGCTATGGCTACACCTTC.

V is TRBV12-3 or TRBV12-4 and J is TRBJ1-5; weak D call: TRBD1 (5 bases). The CDR3 loop spans 12 amino acids. V lost 3 bases, J lost 6 bases, and 6 bases lay in between. Written as DNA, the CDR3 is TGTGCCAGCAGTTTTCAGGGTCAGCCCCAGCATTTT. Residues: CASSFQGQPQHF.

The chain couples TRBV30 to TRBJ1-1; TRBD1 agrees at 9 bases. The CDR3 has 21 amino acids. Germline lookup yields CDR1 GTSNPN and CDR2 SVGIG (reference sequence). V gave up 1 base and J gave up 4 bases; unmatched junction bases: 25. This chain's CDR3 is CAWSGPIYGWSIDRGITEAFF. For the CDR3, the DNA is TGTGCCTGGAGTGGGCCGATATATGGGTGGTCGATCGACAGGGGGATCACTGAAGCTTTCTTT.

The chain is built from TRBV3-1 (or the pseudogene TRBV3-2) and TRBJ2-1, with 8 bases identical to TRBD1. Germline CDR1 and CDR2: LGHDT and YNNKEL (reference sequence). Germline trimming cut 1 base from V and 7 bases from J; bases unmatched to any gene: 6. CDR3 length equals 15 residues. CDR3: CASSQGTGPRNEQFF. Written as DNA, the CDR3 is TGTGCCAGCAGCCAAGGGACAGGGCCTCGGAATGAGCAGTTCTTC.

This clone was detected a few times. This chain uses TRBV6-5 with TRBJ1-3; TRBD1 matches 8 bases. V gave up 6 bases and J gave up 4 bases; unmatched junction bases: 2. CDR1 is MNHEY, CDR2 SVGAGI, per germline. The CDR3 totals 13 residues. The DNA of the CDR3 is TGTGCCAGCAGACGACAGGGGGGAAACACCATATATTTT. Its protein is CASRRQGGNTIYF.

The J gene is TRBJ2-2, the V gene TRBV7-2; D call uncertain. The germline V and J ends were trimmed by 2 bases and 6 bases, with 10 bases remaining between them. The CDR3 has 14 residues. Germline V gene lookup returns CDR1 SGHTA and CDR2 FQGNSA. The CDR3 spells CASSLSLPAGELFF. The CDR3 DNA reads TGTGCCAGCAGCTTAAGTTTGCCAGCCGGGGAGCTGTTTTTT.

In its sample, this clone was seen a few times. The gene calls are TRBV4-1 and TRBJ2-5; D is possibly TRBD1 (5 bases). The germline gives CDR1 MGHRA, CDR2 YSYEKL. Trimming stripped 0 bases from V and 4 bases from J, with 12 bases between. The CDR3 has 15 amino acids. CDR3 in amino acids: CASSQENQGGETQYF. DNA of the CDR3: TGCGCCAGCAGCCAAGAAAATCAGGGCGGAGAGACCCAGTACTTC.

The chain recombines TRBV19 with TRBJ2-2; the match to TRBD2 covers 7 bases. Germline loops: CDR1 LNHDA, CDR2 SQIVND (reference sequence). There are 15 residues in the CDR3. J lost 4 bases, V lost 3 bases, and 5 bases had no gene match. This CDR3 is CASSIASGATGELFF. CDR3 DNA: TGTGCCAGTAGTATCGCCAGCGGGGCCACCGGGGAGCTGTTTTTT.

The chain links TRBV30 to TRBJ1-2; D is uncertain. Trimming removed 8 bases at V and 1 base at J, with 14 bases between. There are 13 residues in the CDR3. Germline V gene lookup returns CDR1 GTSNPN and CDR2 SVGIG (reference sequence). The CDR3 DNA reads as TGTGCCCACGCCGGCGGGAGTAACTATGGCTACACCTTC. It encodes CAHAGGSNYGYTF.

This sequence joins TRBV5-1 and TRBJ1-1; perhaps TRBD1 as D (5 bases). CDR3 length: 18 residues. V was pared by 2 bases and J by 2 bases, with 22 bases between. Germline lookup yields CDR1 SGHRS and CDR2 YFSETQ. The CDR3 loop reads CASSFRTSGLAGNTEAFF. CDR3 DNA sequence: TGCGCCAGCAGCTTCCGGACCTCAGGGTTGGCGGGAAACACTGAAGCTTTCTTT.

The chain is built from TRBV1 and TRBJ2-1; the D call of TRBD2 is as the table states it, not checked on the DNA. TRBV1 has pseudogene status. The CDR3 is made up of 16 amino acids. CDR3 sequence: CTSSHPGLAGGREQFF. The DNA for the CDR3 is TGCACCAGCAGCCACCCGGGACTAGCGGGGGGGCGTGAGCAGTTCTTC.

V and J are TRBV24-1 and TRBJ2-1; 9 bases map to TRBD1. Trimming at V came to 4 bases and at J to 8 bases, leaving 14 bases not matched to a gene. The germline V gene has CDR1 KGHDR and CDR2 SFDVKD. This CDR3 region has 17 residues. DNA of the CDR3: TGTGCCACCAGTGACCCTAAACACTTTACAGGGGGCGATGAGCAGTTCTTC. Translated: CATSDPKHFTGGDEQFF.

The chain is built from TRBV27 and TRBJ1-6; TRBD1 matches at 9 bases. Germline assignment: CDR1 MNHEY and CDR2 SMNVEV (reference sequence). This CDR3 comprises 11 residues. J was trimmed by 16 bases and V by 9 bases; bases with no gene match: 7. For the CDR3, the DNA is TGTGCCAGGGCCCACGGGACAGGGCTCCACTTT. Its protein is CARAHGTGLHF.

The sample holds one count of this clone. The genes are TRBV18 and TRBJ2-5; tentatively, D is TRBD1 (6 bases). Trimming removed 3 bases from V and 2 bases from J, with 7 bases in between. The germline gives CDR1 KGHSH, CDR2 LQKENI. This CDR3 spans 13 amino acids. DNA for the CDR3: TGTGCCAGCTCACCCGGGACACAAGAGACCCAGTACTTC. It codes for CASSPGTQETQYF. The whole variable domain, filled in from reference TRBV18 and TRBJ2-5, reads NAGVMQNPRHLVRRRGQEARLRCSPMKGHSHVYWYRQLPEEGLKFMVYLQKENIIDESGMPKERFSAEFPKEGPSILRIQQVVRGDSAAYFCASSPGTQETQYFGPGTRLLVL.

The chain recombines TRBV21-1 with TRBJ1-5. TRBV21-1 is a known pseudogene. The CDR3 loop spans 16 amino acids. CDR3 in amino acids: CASSNSEVCRDQPQHF. The CDR3 DNA follows: TGTGCCAGCAGCAATAGCGAGGTTTGTCGAGATCAGCCCCAGCATTTT.